This T cell receptor beta chain was retrieved from a study of blood T cell repertoires in COVID-19 (dated by TCRdb to the early 2020s). Broadly, across the study: Samples from collaborators originated in the United States, Italy and Spain and spanned both the acute and convalescent phases of COVID-19. Sample metadata almost always included a de-identified subject ID, COVID-19 status, age in years and sex. The dataset comprised deeply sampled blood TCRbeta repertoires from subjects exposed to, actively infected with, or recovered from COVID-19. The samples were drawn from two sources: the first 160 participants of the ongoing ImmuneRACE study, and 1,000 to 1,500 subjects contributed by 6 global collaborators. The prospective study material was composed of cDNA or gDNA derived from T cells, B-cell-depleted T cells, or PBMCs. The repertoires were released in a freely available public database intended as a resource for research on the immune response to SARS-CoV-2. Where available, HLA class I and class II types were taken from metadata supplied by the sample provider and were not determined by assay-based typing.

Worth noting for this clone: Its antigen is currently not known. There are no base qualities to consult, and no much larger clone falls within one base.

Study-level results and caveats: How much clinical and demographic metadata was included differed by source and by participant, and the metadata was provided uncurated.

Deletion took 0 bases off V and 2 bases off J, with a span of 15 bases between the germline ends. Based on the germline V gene, the CDR1 and CDR2 sequences are MNHNS and SASEGT. Taken from cysteine to phenylalanine, the CDR3 has 17 residues. Here the CDR3 DNA is all that survives: 51 bases in frame from base 1. Whole blood was collected in K2EDTA tubes by collaborating institutions according to the institutions' own protocols. For TCRbeta analysis, collaborators shipped samples as frozen whole blood, isolated PBMCs, or DNA extracted from either of those sample types. TCRbeta CDR3 regions were amplified from genomic DNA using the immunoSEQ Assay, a bias-controlled multiplex PCR. Under the source paper's analysis protocol: Within the assay, amplification of reference gene primers was used to estimate how many nucleated cells each sample contained. To quantify the absolute abundance of each unique TCRbeta CDR3 rearrangement, sequence reads were collapsed and filtered. For each sample, productive Simpson clonality was calculated as the square root of Simpson's diversity index over productive rearrangements. TCRdb provides this immuneACCESS table in a form limited to in-frame rearrangements. Some clones are lacking; in checked studies, under half of them reflect an unresolved V gene, and why the rest are absent is not known. The DNA gave D and trimming, while V, J and clone size come from that table. The sample table shows around 200,000 clones, and around nine tenths are seen once. The top ten hold under 2% of the sample.

The specimen was peripheral blood. The chain uses TRBV6-1 and TRBJ2-3, and the D gene may be TRBD1, 5 bases matching. This TCR was sampled from a man between 18 and 29 years old with active or convalescent COVID-19. The bases are TGTGCCAGCAGTGAAGCCCCTTTGGGTGGGGCCACAGATACGCAGTATTTT. The resulting protein is CASSEAPLGGATDTQYF.